Listed below are T cell receptor beta chains from one sample, sequenced in a study of cytomegalovirus exposure and HLA in healthy donors. Using immunoSEQ multiplex PCR, the repertoire was profiled, and TCRdb retains in-frame clones only, with some absent. This table holds fewer than 250,000 clones, more than 75% found once. The specimen was PBMCs. The receptors here all came from a man aged 35-49 years in good health and CMV-seropositive. Each CDR3 is given with its conserved first and last residue. A D gene is named only where the DNA matches it firmly. Not every row has a clone size; where given, it reads once, few, many or a size class.

cdr3_aa cdr3_nt j_call clone_size d_call v_call
CASGLGDSRYEQYF TGTGCTAGTGGTTTGGGGGACAGTCGCTACGAGCAGTACTTC TRBJ2-7 once TRBD1 TRBV12-5
CASRGGGQETQYF TGTGCCAGCAGGGGCGGGGGGCAAGAGACCCAGTACTTC TRBJ2-5 NA TRBD2 TRBV7-2
CASRPRRLAGMVETQYF TGTGCCAGCAGACCACGTCGACTAGCGGGCATGGTAGAGACCCAGTACTTC TRBJ2-5 NA TRBD2 TRBV7-2
CASSLAGAGLARGTDTQYF TGTGCCAGCAGCTTGGCCGGGGCGGGACTCGCCCGGGGCACAGATACGCAGTATTTT TRBJ2-3 NA NA TRBV5-6
CASSLGGGWDYGYTF TGTGCCAGCAGCTTAGGAGGGGGCTGGGACTATGGCTACACCTTC TRBJ1-2 NA TRBD1 TRBV7-8
CASSSQGDTQYF TGCGCCAGCAGCTCACAGGGAGATACGCAGTATTTT TRBJ2-3 NA NA TRBV5-1
CASSLALGQGVDEQYF TGCGCCAGCAGCTTGGCCCTGGGACAGGGTGTTGACGAGCAGTACTTC TRBJ2-7 NA TRBD1 TRBV5-1
CSVEDRTAGGYTF TGCAGCGTTGAGGACCGGACGGCGGGTGGCTACACCTTC TRBJ1-2 NA NA TRBV29-1
CASSGGSYSNQPQHF TGTGCCAGCAGTGGGGGCAGCTATAGCAATCAGCCCCAGCATTTT TRBJ1-5 NA NA TRBV2
CASSVDRDYGYTF TGTGCCAGCAGCGTGGACAGGGACTATGGCTACACCTTC TRBJ1-2 once TRBD1 TRBV6-1
CASSLRGENEQYF TGTGCCAGCTCGCTACGGGGGGAGAACGAGCAGTACTTC TRBJ2-7 NA TRBD2 TRBV18
CASGESATPDTQYF TGTGCCAGCGGGGAGAGCGCAACTCCAGATACGCAGTATTTT TRBJ2-3 NA NA TRBV6-1
CASSPTVSGGRDTQYF TGTGCCAGCAGCCCCACCGTTAGCGGGGGGAGGGATACGCAGTATTTT TRBJ2-3 NA TRBD2 TRBV5-5
CASSRRGDSNEKLFF TGTGCCAGCTCCCGCAGGGGTGATTCCAATGAAAAACTGTTTTTT TRBJ1-4 NA NA TRBV18
CAISEREGVTDTQYF TGTGCCATCAGTGAGCGGGAGGGGGTCACAGATACGCAGTATTTT TRBJ2-3 NA TRBD2 TRBV10-3
CASSSPRGEQYF TGTGCCAGCAGCTCCCCCCGGGGCGAGCAGTACTTC TRBJ2-7 once NA TRBV7-2
CASSLPGLARAHEQFF TGTGCCAGCAGCTTACCGGGACTAGCGAGGGCGCATGAGCAGTTCTTC TRBJ2-1 NA TRBD2 TRBV7-9
CASSFQGGYNEQFF TGTGCCAGCAGCTTCCAAGGGGGCTACAATGAGCAGTTCTTC TRBJ2-1 NA NA TRBV7-2
CASSLTGPGELFF TGCGCCAGCAGCTTGACAGGGCCCGGGGAGCTGTTTTTT TRBJ2-2 NA NA TRBV5-1
CAISDRDEQYF TGTGCCATCAGTGACCGAGACGAGCAGTACTTC TRBJ2-7 NA NA TRBV10-3
CASSRVSGGEQFF TGTGCCAGCAGCCGCGTGTCGGGCGGGGAGCAGTTCTTC TRBJ2-1 NA NA TRBV7-9
CASSSPGGSEQYF TGTGCCAGCAGCTCTCCCGGGGGATCCGAGCAGTACTTC TRBJ2-7 few NA TRBV7-9